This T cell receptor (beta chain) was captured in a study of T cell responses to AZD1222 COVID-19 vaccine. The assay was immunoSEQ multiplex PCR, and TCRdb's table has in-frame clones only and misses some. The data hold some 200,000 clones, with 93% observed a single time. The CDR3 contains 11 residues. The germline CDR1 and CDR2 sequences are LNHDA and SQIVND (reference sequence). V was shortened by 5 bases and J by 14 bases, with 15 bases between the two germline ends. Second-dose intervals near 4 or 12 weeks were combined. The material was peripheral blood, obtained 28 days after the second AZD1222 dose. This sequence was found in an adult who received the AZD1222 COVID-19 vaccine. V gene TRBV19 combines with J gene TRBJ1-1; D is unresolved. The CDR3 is CASSLWAWVFF. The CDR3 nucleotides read TGTGCCAGTAGTCTTTGGGCGTGGGTGTTCTTT.